These 8 T cell receptor beta chains share one sample of origin, sequenced in a study of Ad26.COV2.S vaccination and SARS-CoV-2 variants. Sequencing used immunoSEQ multiplex PCR; TCRdb keeps in-frame clones, though not all of them. Among 300,000 to 500,000 clones listed, 80% to 90% were seen once. Treatment indicated: roughly 19 received Ad26.COV2.S at low or high dose, single or two shots; 5 received placebo; per-sample allocation not given. The study sampled participants on day 63 after the first vaccine or placebo injection. Sequencing used peripheral blood, obtained in a trial of Ad26.COV2.S vaccine versus placebo. The receptors originated from a person between 18 and 65 years old who received the Ad26.COV2.S COVID-19 vaccine or a placebo.

J is TRBJ2-5 and V is TRBV12-3 or TRBV12-4; no firm D call. This CDR3 has 12 residues. V gave up 1 base and J gave up 10 bases, with 10 bases separating them. Written as DNA, the CDR3 is TGTGCCAGCAGTTTAGACTCTCTCAGCCAGTACTTC. This encodes CASSLDSLSQYF.

The V call is TRBV6-7, the J call TRBJ1-6; D is possibly TRBD1 (5 bases). TRBV6-7 qualifies as an ORF whose function is uncertain. Trimming removed 5 bases from V and 8 bases from J, with 16 bases in between. The CDR3 length is 15 residues. CDR3: CASSGGVAADSPLHF. CDR3 coding DNA: TGTGCCAGCAGTGGGGGAGTAGCCGCCGATTCACCCCTCCACTTT.

V and J are TRBV4-2 and TRBJ2-3; D not resolved. CDR1 LGHNA and CDR2 YNFKEQ come from the germline V gene. This CDR3 has 16 amino acids. The V end lost 0 bases, the J end lost 2 bases, and 12 bases lay between the germline ends. This CDR3 reads CASSQDVERLTDTQYF. In DNA, the CDR3 is TGTGCCAGCAGCCAAGATGTGGAACGCCTCACAGATACGCAGTATTTT.

The gene calls are TRBV7-2 and TRBJ1-5; D is possibly TRBD1 (6 bases). The CDR3 extends over 15 amino acids. V lost 2 bases to trimming and J lost 7 bases, with 15 bases between them. The germline V gene encodes CDR1 SGHTA and CDR2 FQGNSA. CDR3 DNA sequence: TGTGCCAGCAGCTTAATAGTTGGGGGCATGCAGCCCCAGCATTTT. It translates to CASSLIVGGMQPQHF.

V gene TRBV19 combines with J gene TRBJ1-5; possible D gene TRBD1, 5 bases. The CDR3 covers 16 residues. CDR1 LNHDA and CDR2 SQIVND come from the germline V gene (reference sequence). Trimming removed 6 bases from V and 1 base from J, with 16 bases in between. In DNA, the CDR3 is TGTGCCAGTAGCCCTATTGAGACAGAGAGCAATCAGCCCCAGCATTTT. It specifies CASSPIETESNQPQHF.

CDR3 bases: TGCGCCAGCAGCTTTAGCGGGGGGGCGTACAATGAGCAGTTCTTC. Residues: CASSFSGGAYNEQFF. V is TRBV5-1 and J is TRBJ2-1, with TRBD2 matching 11 bases. Germline CDR1 is SGHRS and CDR2 is YFSETQ. V shed 2 bases, J shed 4 bases, and the junction held 2 bases outside the gene matches. The CDR3 loop spans 15 amino acids.

The rearrangement joins TRBV7-8 to TRBJ1-6; D remains unclear. Germline CDR1 is SGHVS and CDR2 is FQNEAQ. V was clipped by 2 bases and J by 10 bases, with 9 bases between them. The CDR3 consists of 13 residues. This chain's CDR3 is CASSLQVASPLHF. CDR3 DNA: TGTGCCAGCAGCTTACAGGTGGCCTCACCCCTCCACTTT.

The chain recombines TRBV5-6 with TRBJ2-5, with a possible D match to TRBD1 (5 bases). The CDR3 length is 14 residues. Germline V gives CDR1 SGHDT, CDR2 YYEEEE. The V and J ends lost 3 bases and 1 base respectively, with 10 bases between them. The chain's CDR3 is CASSWGRVQETQYF. The CDR3 coding sequence is TGTGCCAGCAGCTGGGGCAGGGTCCAAGAGACCCAGTACTTC.